These 9 T cell receptor beta chains share one sample of origin, sequenced in a study of T cells in Graves' hyperthyroidism and ophthalmopathy. Amplification targeted TCR beta CDR3 regions from RNA transcripts. The TCR CDR3 first-round RT-PCR relied on the HTBI primer set. TCRdb re-analysed the multiplex PCR reads in MiXCR, keeping a single row per CDR3 protein. The data contain some 580,000 distinct CDR3 sequences, roughly a sixth of them seen just once; the ten biggest clones take up around 3.3%. Sequenced: blood. Receptor source: a woman aged 40 to 50 with Graves' ophthalmopathy.

This chain links TRBV27 with TRBJ2-1; 9 bases are shared with TRBD1. In germline, CDR1 is MNHEY, CDR2 SMNVEV (reference sequence). The J segment lost 8 bases and the V segment lost 3 bases, leaving 11 bases of the junction unmatched. This CDR3 has 16 residues. CDR3 DNA sequence: TGTGCCAGCAGTTTCCTCCCACAGGGGGCTAGGGATGAGCAGTTCTTC. It is translated as CASSFLPQGARDEQFF.

This clonotype was seen many times. The chain employs TRBV11-2 and TRBJ2-1, with D perhaps TRBD1 (6 bases). CDR1 SGHAT and CDR2 FQNNGV come from the germline V gene. V was clipped by 5 bases and J by 10 bases, with 18 bases between them. The CDR3 extends over 14 amino acids. The CDR3 loop is CASSPTTGGIEQFF. The CDR3 DNA sequence: TGTGCCAGCAGCCCCACGACAGGTGGCATCGAGCAGTTCTTC.

The chain carries TRBV28 and TRBJ1-5, with D maybe TRBD1 (6 bases). The germline V gene encodes CDR1 MDHEN and CDR2 SYDVKM. V lost 6 bases and J 4 bases, leaving 19 bases between the germline ends. The CDR3 spans 16 residues. The CDR3: CASRIKFRGGNQPQHF. Here the CDR3 DNA reads TGTGCCAGCAGAATTAAATTTAGAGGGGGGAATCAGCCCCAGCATTTT.

This clonotype was seen at least ten times. V gene TRBV15 combines with J gene TRBJ1-2; the D gene is possibly TRBD1 (6 bases). Germline V gene lookup returns CDR1 LNHNV and CDR2 YYDKDF (reference sequence). V lost 1 base and J 6 bases, leaving 15 bases between the germline ends. This CDR3 is built from 15 residues. This CDR3 is CATSRASGVFDGYTF. The CDR3 DNA reads as TGTGCCACCAGCAGAGCATCAGGGGTCTTTGATGGCTACACCTTC.

The rearrangement joins TRBV20-1 to TRBJ2-7; a weak D match, TRBD2 (5 bases). The germline V and J ends were trimmed by 0 bases and 2 bases, with 14 bases remaining between them. The CDR3 length is 15 residues. CDR1 is DFQATT, CDR2 SNEGSKA, per germline (reference sequence). The CDR3 loop reads CSARDWELATYEQYF. CDR3 in DNA: TGCAGTGCTAGAGACTGGGAGTTAGCCACCTACGAGCAGTACTTC.

The gene calls are TRBV27 and TRBJ2-1; weak D call: TRBD2 (6 bases). V dropped 5 bases and J dropped 7 bases, with 18 bases sitting between them. The CDR3 loop spans 15 amino acids. Germline CDR1 reads MNHEY; CDR2 reads SMNVEV (reference sequence). CDR3: CASSDQVGRKNEQFF. CDR3 coding DNA: TGTGCCAGCAGTGACCAGGTGGGGAGGAAGAATGAGCAGTTCTTC.

This clonotype has more than one count but fewer than ten. The chain recombines TRBV6-2 or TRBV6-3 with TRBJ1-1; a possible D gene is TRBD1 (5 bases). Trimming left V 6 bases short and J 4 bases short, with 12 bases between. This CDR3 has 13 residues. Germline values: CDR1 MNHEY, CDR2 SVGEGT. The CDR3 protein is CASRNTGLTEAFF. CDR3 DNA sequence: TGTGCCAGCAGAAATACAGGTCTCACTGAAGCTTTCTTT.

J is TRBJ2-7 and V is TRBV10-1; tentatively, D is TRBD1 (5 bases). With 10 bases removed from V and 3 bases from J, the gap between germline ends came to 13 bases. CDR3 length equals 12 residues. Germline lookup yields CDR1 WNHNN and CDR2 SYGVQD (reference sequence). In nucleotides, the CDR3 is TGCGCCATCCTCAGGGCTTACTACGAGCAGTACTTC. This gives the protein CAILRAYYEQYF.

Concerning this clonotype: Mismatch with germline at one junction end may stem from a read error. The chain employs TRBV6-1 and TRBJ1-1, with 10 nucleotides matching TRBD1. This CDR3 is 14 amino acids long. Germline lookup yields CDR1 MNHNS and CDR2 SASEGT. Written as DNA, the CDR3 is TGTGCCAGCAAAAGACAGGGGGCGGGCGGTGAAGCTTCCTTT. Its translation: CASKRQGAGGEASF.